This TCR beta chain was documented in a study of blood T cell repertoires in COVID-19. As for the study in general: The samples span acute and convalescent COVID-19 from the United States, Italy and Spain. In each case, the material was cDNA or gDNA derived from T cells, B-cell-depleted T cells, or PBMCs.

The CDR3 spans 16 residues. J was trimmed by 2 bases and V by 4 bases; bases with no gene match: 5. The germline gives CDR1 SGHTA, CDR2 FQGTGA. This clone was seen only a few times. TCRdb's table, derived via immunoSEQ multiplex PCR, lists solely in-frame clones and lacks some. The profile shows about 220,000 clones, over 75% of them singletons. This chain joins TRBV7-3 and TRBJ2-2; TRBD1 matches at 9 bases. This sequence originates from a human donor in a cohort sampled during active COVID-19. The sequenced sample consisted of peripheral blood. The CDR3 spells CASSSTGGRNTGELFF. CDR3 bases: TGTGCCAGCAGCTCGACAGGGGGTAGAAACACCGGGGAGCTGTTTTTT.